This T cell receptor (beta chain) was profiled in a study of early T cells in non-severe SARS-CoV-2 infection. CDR3 size: 15 residues. Germline CDR1 reads MNHEY; CDR2 reads SVGAGI. Trimming pared 2 bases from V and 4 bases from J, leaving 14 bases between. TCRdb called the 5' RACE reads again in MiXCR, with one record for every CDR3 protein. Of about 72,000 distinct CDR3 sequences listed, about 9.5% are singletons. This clonotype showed up just a few times. The sequence was collected from an adult who was a healthcare worker with PCR-confirmed SARS-CoV-2 infection or an uninfected control (not recorded which). The sequences come from whole blood, collected at baseline. The rearrangement links TRBV6-5 to TRBJ1-2; possibly TRBD1 for D (5 bases). This CDR3 reads CASSYSNTGGYGYTF. CDR3 nucleotides: TGTGCCAGCAGTTACAGCAATACCGGGGGCTATGGCTACACCTTC.